This is a list of T cell receptor beta chains from one sample in a study of T-cell reconstitution after alpha-beta-depleted transplantation in children. Using its own MiXCR run on the PCR reads, TCRdb lists one record per CDR3 protein. The profile shows some 550,000 distinct CDR3 sequences, around 17% of them singletons. The sequencing used PBMCs from the stem cell graft donor, collected from the stem cell graft. The receptors derive from a human donor who donated a stem cell graft to a child with acute lymphoblastic leukemia. Each CDR3 is given with its conserved first and last residue. D genes are given only for firm matches. Clone size appears in some rows only: once, few, many, or a class for an expanded clone.

v_call: TRBV6-5
j_call: TRBJ2-2
d_call: -
clone_size: -
cdr3_aa: CASSYSRGAGELFF
cdr3_nt: TGTGCCAGCAGTTACTCCAGGGGTGCCGGGGAGCTGTTTTTT

v_call: TRBV25-1
j_call: TRBJ2-7
d_call: TRBD1
clone_size: -
cdr3_aa: CASSRFGTGDYEQYF
cdr3_nt: TGTGCCAGCAGTCGCTTCGGGACAGGGGACTACGAGCAGTACTTC

v_call: TRBV29-1
j_call: TRBJ2-7
d_call: TRBD2
clone_size: few
cdr3_aa: CSVGGGKTEQYF
cdr3_nt: TGCAGCGTTGGCGGGGGAAAAACAGAGCAGTACTTC

v_call: TRBV9
j_call: TRBJ2-2
d_call: TRBD2
clone_size: few
cdr3_aa: CASSPGLAFAGELFF
cdr3_nt: TGTGCCAGCAGCCCGGGACTAGCGTTTGCCGGGGAGCTGTTTTTT

v_call: TRBV5-1
j_call: TRBJ2-3
d_call: -
clone_size: few
cdr3_aa: CASSLDGSNIDTQYF
cdr3_nt: TGCGCCAGCAGCTTGGACGGGAGCAACATAGATACGCAGTATTTT

v_call: TRBV20-1
j_call: TRBJ1-2
d_call: TRBD1
clone_size: -
cdr3_aa: CSATPDRAYGYTF
cdr3_nt: TGCAGTGCAACCCCGGACAGGGCGTACGGCTACACCTTC

v_call: TRBV27
j_call: TRBJ2-7
d_call: TRBD2
clone_size: -
cdr3_aa: CASTLGVAGGYEQYF
cdr3_nt: TGTGCCAGCACTCTGGGGGTAGCGGGGGGCTACGAGCAGTACTTC

v_call: TRBV5-1
j_call: TRBJ2-7
d_call: TRBD1
clone_size: many
cdr3_aa: CASTGPGTGNNEQYF
cdr3_nt: TGCGCCAGCACCGGTCCCGGGACAGGGAATAACGAGCAGTACTTC

v_call: TRBV20-1
j_call: TRBJ2-7
d_call: -
clone_size: many
cdr3_aa: CSANPLLAYEQYF
cdr3_nt: TGCAGTGCTAACCCGTTACTCGCCTACGAGCAGTACTTC

v_call: TRBV10-2
j_call: TRBJ1-1
d_call: -
clone_size: -
cdr3_aa: CASSESRTEAFF
cdr3_nt: TGCGCCAGCAGTGAGTCTAGGACTGAAGCTTTCTTT

v_call: TRBV20-1
j_call: TRBJ2-3
d_call: TRBD2
clone_size: -
cdr3_aa: CSAKVSGRVWTDTQYF
cdr3_nt: TGCAGTGCTAAGGTCAGCGGGAGAGTCTGGACAGATACGCAGTATTTT